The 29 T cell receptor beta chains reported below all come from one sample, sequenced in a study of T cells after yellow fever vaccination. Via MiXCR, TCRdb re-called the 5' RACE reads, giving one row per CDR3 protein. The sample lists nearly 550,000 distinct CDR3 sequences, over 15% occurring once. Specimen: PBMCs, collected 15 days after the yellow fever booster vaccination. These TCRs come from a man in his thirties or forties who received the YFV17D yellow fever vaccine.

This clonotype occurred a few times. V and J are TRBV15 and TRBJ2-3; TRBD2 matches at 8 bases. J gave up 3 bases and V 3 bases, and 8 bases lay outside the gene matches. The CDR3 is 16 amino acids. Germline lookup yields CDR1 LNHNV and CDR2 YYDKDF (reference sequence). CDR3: CATSSGGAGGTDTQYF. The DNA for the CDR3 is TGTGCCACCAGCAGTGGGGGGGCGGGAGGAACAGATACGCAGTATTTT.

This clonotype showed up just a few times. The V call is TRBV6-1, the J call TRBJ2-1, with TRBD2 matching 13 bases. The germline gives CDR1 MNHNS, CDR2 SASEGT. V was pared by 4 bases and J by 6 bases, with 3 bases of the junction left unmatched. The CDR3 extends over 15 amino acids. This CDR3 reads CASSGTSGSRNEQFF. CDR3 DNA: TGTGCCAGCAGTGGGACTAGCGGGAGTCGCAATGAGCAGTTCTTC.

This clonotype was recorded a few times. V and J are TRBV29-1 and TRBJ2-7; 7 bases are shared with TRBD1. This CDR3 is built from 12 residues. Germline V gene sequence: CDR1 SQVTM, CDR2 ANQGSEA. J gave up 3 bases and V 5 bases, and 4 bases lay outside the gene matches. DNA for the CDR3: TGCAGCGTTAAGGACAGGATCTACGAGCAGTACTTC. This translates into CSVKDRIYEQYF.

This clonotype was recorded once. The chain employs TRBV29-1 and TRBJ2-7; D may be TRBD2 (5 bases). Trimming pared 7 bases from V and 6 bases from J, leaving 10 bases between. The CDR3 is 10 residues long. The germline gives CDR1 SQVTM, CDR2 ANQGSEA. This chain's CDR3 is CSAGGREQYF. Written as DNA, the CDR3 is TGCAGCGCTGGCGGGCGCGAGCAGTACTTC.

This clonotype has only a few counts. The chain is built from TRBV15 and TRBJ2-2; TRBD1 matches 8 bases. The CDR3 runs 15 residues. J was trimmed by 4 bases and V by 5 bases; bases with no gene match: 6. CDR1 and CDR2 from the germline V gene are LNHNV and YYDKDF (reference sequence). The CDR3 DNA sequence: TGTGCCACCAGCCAGGGGGCTTCGAGCACCGGGGAGCTGTTTTTT. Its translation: CATSQGASSTGELFF.

The CDR3 DNA sequence: TGTGCCAGCAGCTTAGAACCCACAGATACGCAGTATTTT. Amino acids: CASSLEPTDTQYF. The chain couples TRBV7-2 to TRBJ2-3; D is unclear. Trimming pared 1 base from V and 2 bases from J, leaving 4 bases between. The CDR3 totals 13 residues. Germline V gene data show CDR1 as SGHTA and CDR2 as FQGNSA.

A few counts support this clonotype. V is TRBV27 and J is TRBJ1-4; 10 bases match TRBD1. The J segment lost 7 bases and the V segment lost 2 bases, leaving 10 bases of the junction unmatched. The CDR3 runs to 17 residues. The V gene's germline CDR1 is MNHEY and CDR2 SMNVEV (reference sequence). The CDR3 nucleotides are TGTGCCAGCAGTTTAGGAGCGGGCGGGACAGGGGCTGAAAAACTGTTTTTT. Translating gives CASSLGAGGTGAEKLFF.

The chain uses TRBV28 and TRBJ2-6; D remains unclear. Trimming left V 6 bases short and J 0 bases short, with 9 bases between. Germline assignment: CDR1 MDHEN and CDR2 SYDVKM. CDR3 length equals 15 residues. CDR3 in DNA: TGTGCCAGCAGGGGGTGGAGCTCTGGGGCCAACGTCCTGACTTTC. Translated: CASRGWSSGANVLTF.

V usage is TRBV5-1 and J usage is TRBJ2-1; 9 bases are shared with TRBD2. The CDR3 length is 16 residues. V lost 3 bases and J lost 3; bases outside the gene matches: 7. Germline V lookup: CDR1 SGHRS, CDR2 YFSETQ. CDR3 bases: TGCGCCAGCAGCTCCCCCACAGCGGGGGGCTACAATGAGCAGTTCTTC. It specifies CASSSPTAGGYNEQFF.

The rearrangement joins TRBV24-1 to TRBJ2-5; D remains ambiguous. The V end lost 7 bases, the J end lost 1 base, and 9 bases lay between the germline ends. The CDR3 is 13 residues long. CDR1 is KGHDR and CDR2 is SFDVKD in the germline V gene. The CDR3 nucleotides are TGTGCCACCAGCCGGGCTATCCAAGAGACCCAGTACTTC. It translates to CATSRAIQETQYF.

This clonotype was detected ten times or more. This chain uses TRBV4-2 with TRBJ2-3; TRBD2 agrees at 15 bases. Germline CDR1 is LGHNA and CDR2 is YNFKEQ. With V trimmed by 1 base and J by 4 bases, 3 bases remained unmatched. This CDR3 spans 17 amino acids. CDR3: CASSQGTSGRGPDTQYF. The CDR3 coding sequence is TGTGCCAGCAGCCAAGGGACTAGCGGGAGGGGGCCAGATACGCAGTATTTT.

The CDR3 bases are TGCGCCAGCAGACAGGAGCGACGGACAGCAAATTACGAGCAGTACTTC. Amino acid sequence: CASRQERRTANYEQYF. This chain links TRBV5-1 with TRBJ2-7; TRBD1 might be the D (6 bases). The germline gives CDR1 SGHRS, CDR2 YFSETQ. Trimming took 5 bases from V and 4 from J, leaving 22 bases between them. This CDR3 has 16 residues.

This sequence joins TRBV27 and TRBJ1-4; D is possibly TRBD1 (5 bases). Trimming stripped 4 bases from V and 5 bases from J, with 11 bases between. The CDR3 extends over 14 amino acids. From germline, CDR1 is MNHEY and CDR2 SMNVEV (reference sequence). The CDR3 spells CASSSWDGNEKLFF. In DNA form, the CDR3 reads TGTGCCAGCAGTTCCTGGGACGGGAATGAAAAACTGTTTTTT.

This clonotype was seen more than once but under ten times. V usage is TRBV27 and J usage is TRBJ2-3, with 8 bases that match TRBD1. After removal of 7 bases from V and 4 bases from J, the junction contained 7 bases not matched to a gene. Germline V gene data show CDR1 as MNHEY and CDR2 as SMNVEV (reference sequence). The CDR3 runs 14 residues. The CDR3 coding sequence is TGTGCCAGCACGTCCTTGACAGGGGCAGATACGCAGTATTTT. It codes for CASTSLTGADTQYF.

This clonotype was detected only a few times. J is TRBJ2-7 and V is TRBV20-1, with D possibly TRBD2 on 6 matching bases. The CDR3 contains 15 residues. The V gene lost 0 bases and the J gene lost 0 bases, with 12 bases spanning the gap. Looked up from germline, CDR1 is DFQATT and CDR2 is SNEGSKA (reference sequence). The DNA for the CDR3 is TGCAGTGCTAGAGATGTCCTAGCGAGCTCCTACGAGCAGTACTTC. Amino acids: CSARDVLASSYEQYF.

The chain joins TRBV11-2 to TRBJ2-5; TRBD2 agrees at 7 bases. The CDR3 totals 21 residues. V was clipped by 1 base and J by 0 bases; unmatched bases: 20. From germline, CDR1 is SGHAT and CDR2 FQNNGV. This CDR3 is CASSLGLRTRSSSSHQETQYF. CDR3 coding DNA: TGTGCCAGCAGCTTAGGGTTGCGGACTAGATCGTCCAGTAGCCACCAAGAGACCCAGTACTTC.

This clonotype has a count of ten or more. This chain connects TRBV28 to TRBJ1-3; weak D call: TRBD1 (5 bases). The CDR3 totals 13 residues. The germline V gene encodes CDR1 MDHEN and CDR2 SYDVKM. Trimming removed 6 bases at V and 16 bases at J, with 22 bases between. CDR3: CASRRTSIPPIYF. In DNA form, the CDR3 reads TGTGCCAGCAGGCGGACATCTATTCCACCTATCTATTTT.

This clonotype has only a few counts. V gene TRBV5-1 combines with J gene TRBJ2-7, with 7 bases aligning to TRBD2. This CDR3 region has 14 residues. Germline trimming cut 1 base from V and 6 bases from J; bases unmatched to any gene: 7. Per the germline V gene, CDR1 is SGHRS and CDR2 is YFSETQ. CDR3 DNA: TGCGCCAGCAGCTTGTCTAGCGGCGGGGTCGAGCAGTACTTC. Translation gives CASSLSSGGVEQYF.

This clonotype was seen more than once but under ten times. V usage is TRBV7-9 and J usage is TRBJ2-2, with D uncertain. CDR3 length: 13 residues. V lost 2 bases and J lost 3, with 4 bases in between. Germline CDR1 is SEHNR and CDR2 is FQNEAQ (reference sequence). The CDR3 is CASSLLYTGELFF. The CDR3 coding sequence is TGTGCCAGCAGCTTACTCTACACCGGGGAGCTGTTTTTT.

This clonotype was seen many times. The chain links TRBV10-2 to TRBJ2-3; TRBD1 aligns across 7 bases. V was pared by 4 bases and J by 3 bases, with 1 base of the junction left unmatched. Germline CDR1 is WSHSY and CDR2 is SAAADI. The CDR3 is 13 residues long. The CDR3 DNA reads TGCGCCAGCAGTGCACAGGGGACAGATACGCAGTATTTT. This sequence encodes CASSAQGTDTQYF.

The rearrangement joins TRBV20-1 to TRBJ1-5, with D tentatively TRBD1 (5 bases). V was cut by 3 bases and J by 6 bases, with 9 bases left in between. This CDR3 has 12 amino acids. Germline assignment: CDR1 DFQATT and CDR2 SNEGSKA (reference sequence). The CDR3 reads CSARQGGQPQHF. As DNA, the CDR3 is TGCAGTGCTAGGCAGGGTGGTCAGCCCCAGCATTTT.

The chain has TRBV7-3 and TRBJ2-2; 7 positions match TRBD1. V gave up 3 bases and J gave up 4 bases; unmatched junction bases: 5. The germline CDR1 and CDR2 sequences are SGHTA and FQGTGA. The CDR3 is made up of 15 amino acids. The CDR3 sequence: CASSFGQASTGELFF. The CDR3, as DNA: TGTGCCAGCAGCTTCGGACAGGCCAGCACCGGGGAGCTGTTTTTT.

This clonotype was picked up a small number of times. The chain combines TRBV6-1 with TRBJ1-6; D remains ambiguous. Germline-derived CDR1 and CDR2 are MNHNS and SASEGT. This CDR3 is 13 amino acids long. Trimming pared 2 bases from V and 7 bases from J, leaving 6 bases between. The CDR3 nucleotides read TGTGCCAGCAGTGAACGAGACAATTCACCCCTCCACTTT. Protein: CASSERDNSPLHF.

As DNA, the CDR3 is TGTGCCAGCAGCGTGACAGGGAAGGGTCAGCCCCAGCATTTT. Encoded protein: CASSVTGKGQPQHF. J is TRBJ1-5 and V is TRBV28; 7 positions agree with TRBD1. The CDR3 loop spans 14 amino acids. Trimming at V came to 6 bases and at J to 6 bases, leaving 8 bases not matched to a gene. Germline CDR1 reads MDHEN; CDR2 reads SYDVKM.

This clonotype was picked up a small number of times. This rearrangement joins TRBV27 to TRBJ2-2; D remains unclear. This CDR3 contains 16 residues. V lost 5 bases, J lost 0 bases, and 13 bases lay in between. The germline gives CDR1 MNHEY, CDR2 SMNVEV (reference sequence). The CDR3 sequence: CASSPRLFANTGELFF. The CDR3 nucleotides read TGTGCCAGCAGTCCTCGCTTGTTCGCGAACACCGGGGAGCTGTTTTTT.

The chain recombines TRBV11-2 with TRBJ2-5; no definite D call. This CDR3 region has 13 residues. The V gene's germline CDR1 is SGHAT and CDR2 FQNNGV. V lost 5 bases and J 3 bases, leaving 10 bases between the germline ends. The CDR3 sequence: CASSLVAEETQYF. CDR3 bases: TGTGCCAGCAGCCTTGTGGCGGAAGAGACCCAGTACTTC.

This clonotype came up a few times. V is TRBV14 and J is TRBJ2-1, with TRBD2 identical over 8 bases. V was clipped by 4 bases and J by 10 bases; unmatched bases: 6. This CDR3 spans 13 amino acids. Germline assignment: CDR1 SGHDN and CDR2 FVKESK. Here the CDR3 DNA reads TGTGCCAGCAGCCGTCAGACTAGCGTCGAGCAGTTCTTC. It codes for CASSRQTSVEQFF.

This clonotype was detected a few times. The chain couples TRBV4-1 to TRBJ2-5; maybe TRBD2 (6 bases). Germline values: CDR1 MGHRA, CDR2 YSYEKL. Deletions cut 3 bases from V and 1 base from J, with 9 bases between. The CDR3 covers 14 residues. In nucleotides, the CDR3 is TGCGCCAGCAGCCATACCGGGGGCCAAGAGACCCAGTACTTC. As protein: CASSHTGGQETQYF.

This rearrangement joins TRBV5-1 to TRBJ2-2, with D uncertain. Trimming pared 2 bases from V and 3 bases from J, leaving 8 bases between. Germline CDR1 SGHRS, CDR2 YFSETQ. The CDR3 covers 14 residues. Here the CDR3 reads CASSFKIDTGELFF. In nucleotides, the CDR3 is TGCGCCAGCAGCTTTAAGATAGACACCGGGGAGCTGTTTTTT.